This T cell receptor beta chain was sequenced during a study of cytomegalovirus exposure and HLA in healthy donors. About the study: Ancestry clustering placed 70% to 85% of 300 to 400 genotyped donors in the Caucasian-associated cluster. Overall study results and limits: Confirmation in vitro established that a few CMV-associated chains were specific for CMV antigens.

In the case of this clone: Its antigen remains unidentified.

Trimming took 0 bases from V and 6 from J; bases not matched to a gene: 5. The germline gives CDR1 SGHRS, CDR2 YFSETQ. The CDR3 extends over 15 amino acids. In the PCR, 60 Vbeta and 13 Jbeta primers were used. Data came from immunoSEQ multiplex PCR; TCRdb stores just in-frame clones and leaves some out. Found here are fewer than 85,000 clones, about four fifths of them singletons; the top ten hold nearly 3.5%. The chain joins TRBV5-1 to TRBJ2-3; TRBD2 matches 9 bases. Sequences were obtained from PBMCs. This sequence originates from a man in his forties in good health and CMV-seronegative. CDR3 residues: CASSLEAGGGDTQYF. CDR3 sequence (DNA): TGCGCCAGCAGCTTGGAAGCGGGGGGCGGTGATACGCAGTATTTT.